This TCR beta chain comes out of a study of T cell repertoires in ileal Crohn's disease. Study summary: Patients had a median roughly 8-year disease duration, and less than 40% were active smokers. Operated complications were stricturing disease (roughly 61%) and penetrating disease (around 40%).

Produced via immunoSEQ multiplex PCR; TCRdb's table is partial and in-frame only. The table has 2,300 or so clones, 90% to 98% seen once; the top ten hold 1.2%. V shed 4 bases, J shed 8 bases, and the junction held 5 bases outside the gene matches. Germline CDR1 reads MNHNY; CDR2 reads SVGAGI (reference sequence). This CDR3 comprises 13 residues. The chain is built from TRBV6-6 and TRBJ1-2, with 9 bases matching TRBD1. The source is an adult with Crohn's disease. Sequenced: ileal tissue. The CDR3 DNA reads as TGTGCCAGCAGTTCCACAGGGGGCGCGGGCTACACCTTC. As protein: CASSSTGGAGYTF.